This T cell receptor beta chain appears in the sequencing data of a study of blood T cell repertoires in COVID-19. Libraries were prepared by immunoSEQ multiplex PCR; TCRdb keeps only in-frame clonotypes and omits some of them. The sample holds some 290,000 clones, 89% seen once. The germline V gene has CDR1 KGHDR and CDR2 SFDVKD. V was pared by 5 bases and J by 2 bases, with 10 bases between. The CDR3 is 14 amino acids. The rearrangement uses TRBV24-1 and TRBJ2-3; tentatively, D is TRBD2 (6 bases). The receptor was isolated from a woman aged 25 to 45 with COVID-19, enrolled during active disease. The sequencing sample was made of peripheral blood. This CDR3 is CATSGWGDTDTQYF. Written as DNA, the CDR3 is TGTGCCACCAGTGGCTGGGGGGACACAGATACGCAGTATTTT.